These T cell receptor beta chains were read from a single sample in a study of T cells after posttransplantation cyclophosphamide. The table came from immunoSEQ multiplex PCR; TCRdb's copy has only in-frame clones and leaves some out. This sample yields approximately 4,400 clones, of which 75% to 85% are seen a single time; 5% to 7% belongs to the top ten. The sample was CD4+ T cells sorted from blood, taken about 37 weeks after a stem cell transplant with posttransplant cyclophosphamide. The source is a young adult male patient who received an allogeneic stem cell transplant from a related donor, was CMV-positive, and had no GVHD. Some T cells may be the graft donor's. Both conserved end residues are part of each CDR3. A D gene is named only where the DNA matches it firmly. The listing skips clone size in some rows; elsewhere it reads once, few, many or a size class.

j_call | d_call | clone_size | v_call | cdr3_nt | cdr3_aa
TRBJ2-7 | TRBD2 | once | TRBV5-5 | TGTGCCAGCAGCTTGATAGTAGCGGGGATCTACGAGCAGTACTTC | CASSLIVAGIYEQYF
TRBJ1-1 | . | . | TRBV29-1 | TGCAGCGTCGAGGGGGTAAACACTGAAGCTTTCTTT | CSVEGVNTEAFF
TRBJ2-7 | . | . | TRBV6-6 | TGTGCCAGCGGGCCTAGCTCACATACGGGCGAGCAGTACTTC | CASGPSSHTGEQYF
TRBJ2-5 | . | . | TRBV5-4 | TGTGCCAGCAGCACCCGGGAAGGGAGAGGAGCAGAGACCCAGTACTTC | CASSTREGRGAETQYF
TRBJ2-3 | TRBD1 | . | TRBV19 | TGTGCCAGTAGGGACAGGGGCAAGGGAGATACGCAGTATTTT | CASRDRGKGDTQYF
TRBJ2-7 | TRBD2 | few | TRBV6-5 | TGTGCCAGCAGCCCTCTAGCGGCGGGTCCGCAGTACTTC | CASSPLAAGPQYF
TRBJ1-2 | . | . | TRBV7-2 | TGTGCCAGCAGCTCCGGGGTTCGCTATGGCTACACCTTC | CASSSGVRYGYTF
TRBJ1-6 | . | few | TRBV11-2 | TGTGCCAGCAGCTTAGACCAGGCTGCACCCCTCCACTTT | CASSLDQAAPLHF
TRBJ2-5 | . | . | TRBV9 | TGTGCCAGCAGCGCTTTCGTGGGGGGGACCCAGTACTTC | CASSAFVGGTQYF
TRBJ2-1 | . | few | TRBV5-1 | TGCGCCAGCAGCTCGACACAGTACAATGAGCAGTTCTTC | CASSSTQYNEQFF
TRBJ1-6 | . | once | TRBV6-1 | TGTGCCAGCAGTGTTGTATTCGGACATAATAATTCACCCCTCCACTTT | CASSVVFGHNNSPLHF
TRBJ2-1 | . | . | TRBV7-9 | TGTGCCAGCAGCACGCGGGGTCGGAGCAATGAGCAGTTCTTC | CASSTRGRSNEQFF
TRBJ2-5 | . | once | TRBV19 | TGTGCCAGTAGTCCCCGACTAGACGGGACCCAGTACTTC | CASSPRLDGTQYF
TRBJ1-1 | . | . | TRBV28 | TGTGCCAGCAGCGTAGGACAGAGTCACACTGAAGCTTTCTTT | CASSVGQSHTEAFF
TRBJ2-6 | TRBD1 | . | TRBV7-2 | TGTGCCAGCAGCTTAAATGGACAGGGACTCTCTGGGGCCAACGTCCTGACTTTC | CASSLNGQGLSGANVLTF
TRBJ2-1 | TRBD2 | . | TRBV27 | TGTGCCAGCAGTTTTTTAGCGGGAAGGCTGAATGAGCAGTTCTTC | CASSFLAGRLNEQFF
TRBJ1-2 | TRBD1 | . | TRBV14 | TGTGCCAGCAGCTACCTGGACAGGACAGGGGGAGGCTACACCTTC | CASSYLDRTGGGYTF
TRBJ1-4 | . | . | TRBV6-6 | TGTGCCAGCAGTTACGTGCAGGGGAAGGAAAAACTGTTTTTT | CASSYVQGKEKLFF
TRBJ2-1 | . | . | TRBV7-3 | TGTGCCAGCAGCCCCAGGGGCGGCGGGGGATTCAATGAGCAGTTCTTC | CASSPRGGGGFNEQFF
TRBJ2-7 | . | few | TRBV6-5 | TGTGCCAGCCACAACCGCTACGAGCAGTACTTC | CASHNRYEQYF
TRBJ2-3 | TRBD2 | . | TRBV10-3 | TGTGCCATCAGTGATAATAGCGGGGGGACCACAGATACGCAGTATTTT | CAISDNSGGTTDTQYF
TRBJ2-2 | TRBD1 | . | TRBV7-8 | TGTGCCAGCAGCTTATGGGTACCGGGACAGGGGTCCGGGGAGCTGTTTTTT | CASSLWVPGQGSGELFF
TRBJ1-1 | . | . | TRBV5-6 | TGTGCCAGCAGCCTGTGGGGGCTTAAAACTGAAGCTTTCTTT | CASSLWGLKTEAFF
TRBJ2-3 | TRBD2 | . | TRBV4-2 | TGTGCCAGCAGCCAAGATGAGAGTGTGGCGGGGGGGTACACAGATACGCAGTATTTT | CASSQDESVAGGYTDTQYF
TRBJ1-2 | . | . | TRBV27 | TGTGCCAGCAGTTTAAGAGGGCGCCGCTATGGCTACACCTTC | CASSLRGRRYGYTF
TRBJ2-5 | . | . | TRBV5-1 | TGCGCCAGCAGCTTGGGGGTCACGGGGACACCTCAAGAGACCCAGTACTTC | CASSLGVTGTPQETQYF
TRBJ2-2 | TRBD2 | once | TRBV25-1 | TGTGCCAGCAGTGAGAGGCTAGCGGGGTACACCGGGGAGCTGTTTTTT | CASSERLAGYTGELFF
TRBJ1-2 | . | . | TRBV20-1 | TGCAGGTCAGGGGATTATGGCTACACCTTC | CRSGDYGYTF
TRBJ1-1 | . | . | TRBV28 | TGTGCCAGCGGACTCTCTGAAGCTTTCTTT | CASGLSEAFF
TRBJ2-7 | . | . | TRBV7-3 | TGTGCCAGCAGCTTAAGGGGCGGGGCCTACGAGCAGTACTTC | CASSLRGGAYEQYF
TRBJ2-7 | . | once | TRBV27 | TGTGCCAGCAGTTCTGGGGGGTCTGCCTACGAGCAGTACTTC | CASSSGGSAYEQYF
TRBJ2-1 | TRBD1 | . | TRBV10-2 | TGCGCCAGCAGTGAGTCAATACTTGCTAGGACAGGGGGTTTTAATGAGCAGTTCTTC | CASSESILARTGGFNEQFF
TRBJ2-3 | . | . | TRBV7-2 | TGTGCCAGCAGCCGTGAACTCACAGATACGCAGTATTTT | CASSRELTDTQYF
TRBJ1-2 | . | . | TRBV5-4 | TGTGCCAGCAGGGCCCTCTCCAATCCAGGGCCTGGCTACACCTTC | CASRALSNPGPGYTF
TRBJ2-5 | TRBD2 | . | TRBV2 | TGTGCCAGCAGGTATAGCGGGGCGGATCAAGAGACCCAGTACTTC | CASRYSGADQETQYF
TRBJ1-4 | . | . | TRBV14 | TGTGCCAGCAGCCAATCCGGGGTTTCTGAAAAACTGTTTTTT | CASSQSGVSEKLFF
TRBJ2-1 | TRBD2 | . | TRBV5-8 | TGTGCCAGCAACTTGGCGGGAGGGCCGATCAATGAGCAGTTCTTC | CASNLAGGPINEQFF
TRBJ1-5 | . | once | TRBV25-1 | TGTGCCAGCAGTGAAAGGAAGGGAGATCAGCCCCAGCATTTT | CASSERKGDQPQHF
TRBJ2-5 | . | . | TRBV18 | TGTGCCAGCTCCCCCACACAACAAGAGACCCAGTACTTC | CASSPTQQETQYF
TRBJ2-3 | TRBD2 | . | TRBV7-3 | TGTGCCAGCAGTCCGGGACTATCCACAGATACGCAGTATTTT | CASSPGLSTDTQYF
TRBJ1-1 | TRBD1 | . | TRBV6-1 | TGTGCCAGCAGTCTATCAGGGGGCTTAAACACTGAAGCTTTCTTT | CASSLSGGLNTEAFF
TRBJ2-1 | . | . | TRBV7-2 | TGTGCCAGCAGCCTAAAACTAGCATTTGAGCAGTTCTTC | CASSLKLAFEQFF
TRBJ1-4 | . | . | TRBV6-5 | TGTGCCAGCAGTTACTCGACTCGTCCTAATGAAAAACTGTTTTTT | CASSYSTRPNEKLFF
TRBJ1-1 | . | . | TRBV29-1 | TGCAGCGTTGATCGGGGGTATTCCATGAACACTGAAGCTTTCTTT | CSVDRGYSMNTEAFF
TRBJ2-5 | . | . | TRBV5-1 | TGCGCCAGCAGCTCCCAAGAGACTCAGTACTTC | CASSSQETQYF
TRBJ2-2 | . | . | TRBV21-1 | TGTGCCAGCAGCCCCCGGAACAGGGGTACTTTTTTGGGCACCGGGGAGCTGTTTTTT | CASSPRNRGTFLGTGELFF
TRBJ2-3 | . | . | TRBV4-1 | TGCGCCAGCAGCCCTGGGTCGTACGGGACATTCAGCACAGATACGCAGTATTTT | CASSPGSYGTFSTDTQYF
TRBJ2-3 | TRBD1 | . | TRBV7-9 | TGTGCCAGCAGCGCGGGAACAGGGGGCCCAGATACGCAGTATTTT | CASSAGTGGPDTQYF
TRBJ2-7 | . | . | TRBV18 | TGTGCCAGCTCACCACCCGGAGGTACCTCCTACGAGCAGTACTTC | CASSPPGGTSYEQYF
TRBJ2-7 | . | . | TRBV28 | TGTGCCAGCAGTTTAGATCAGGGGCGATACGAGCAGTACTTC | CASSLDQGRYEQYF
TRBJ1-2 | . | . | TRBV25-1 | TGTGCCAGCAGTGTCTCGGGCAGGGCTAACTATGGCTACACCTTC | CASSVSGRANYGYTF
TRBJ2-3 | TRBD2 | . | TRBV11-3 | TGTGCCAGCAGCTTGTTTAGCGGGGGGTTCTGGGAAGATACGCAGTATTTT | CASSLFSGGFWEDTQYF
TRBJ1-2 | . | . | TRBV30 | TGTGCCTGGAGTACCCCGGGGGGCTTCTGGGGCTACACCTTC | CAWSTPGGFWGYTF
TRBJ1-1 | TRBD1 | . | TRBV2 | TGTGCCAGCAGTGAGGACAGGGGGCGACCGAACACTGAAGCTTTCTTT | CASSEDRGRPNTEAFF
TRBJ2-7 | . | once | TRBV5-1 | TGCGCCAGCAGCTTGAGCTGGCGGCAGAAAACCTACGAGCAGTACTTC | CASSLSWRQKTYEQYF